This passage covers 24 T cell receptor beta chains from one sample sequenced in a study of early T cells in non-severe SARS-CoV-2 infection. TCRdb re-called the 5' RACE reads through MiXCR, storing one row per CDR3 protein. The sample shows about 56,000 distinct CDR3 sequences, about 10% of them seen only once. The material sequenced was whole blood. The receptors here all came from an adult who was a healthcare worker with PCR-confirmed SARS-CoV-2 infection or an uninfected control (not recorded which).

There are many counts of this clonotype. The chain links TRBV6-2 or TRBV6-3 to TRBJ1-5; D is uncertain. Germline V gives CDR1 MNHEY, CDR2 SVGEGT. The CDR3 is 15 residues long. V was trimmed by 0 bases and J by 0 bases, leaving 6 bases between them. The CDR3 is CASSYSSYSNQPQHF. The CDR3 DNA reads as TGTGCCAGCAGTTACTCGAGTTATAGCAATCAGCCCCAGCATTTT.

In this sample, this clonotype turned up a few times. The genes are TRBV6-6 and TRBJ2-7; the match to TRBD2 covers 11 bases. This CDR3 is built from 14 residues. Germline CDR1 MNHNY, CDR2 SVGAGI (reference sequence). The V segment lost 5 bases and the J segment 5 bases; nucleotides outside the gene matches: 5. CDR3 region: CASSPSGRTHEQYF. The DNA of the CDR3 is TGTGCCAGCAGTCCTAGCGGGAGGACCCACGAGCAGTACTTC.

This clonotype appeared many times. The chain employs TRBV2 and TRBJ2-1; D gene ambiguous. With 7 bases removed from V and 5 bases from J, the gap between germline ends came to 18 bases. Germline CDR1 reads SNHLY; CDR2 reads FYNNEI. The CDR3 spans 15 residues. The CDR3 nucleotides are TGTGCCAGCATGACGGGTCCCTCTTCCCACAATGAGCAGTTCTTC. As protein: CASMTGPSSHNEQFF.

This clonotype was detected many times. J is TRBJ2-1 and V is TRBV24-1; 10 nucleotides align to TRBD1. V gave up 3 bases and J gave up 2 bases; unmatched junction bases: 3. CDR3 length: 16 amino acids. The V gene's germline CDR1 is KGHDR and CDR2 SFDVKD. CDR3 amino acids: CATSDRDRGTYNEQFF. The CDR3 nucleotides read TGTGCCACCAGTGATCGGGACAGGGGTACCTACAATGAGCAGTTCTTC.

This clonotype has a handful of counts. The J gene is TRBJ2-2, the V gene TRBV10-3, with 10 bases aligning to TRBD1. The CDR3 is 14 amino acids. Trimming took 11 bases from V and 3 from J; bases not matched to a gene: 6. Germline V lookup: CDR1 ENHRY, CDR2 SYGVKD. CDR3 bases: TGTGCCGCAAGACAGGGGGCAGACACCGGGGAGCTGTTTTTT. As protein: CAARQGADTGELFF.

There are many counts of this clonotype. The V and J genes are TRBV7-6 and TRBJ2-2, with 8 bases identical to TRBD2. Per germline, CDR1 SGHVS and CDR2 FNYEAQ. This CDR3 comprises 14 residues. V gave up 4 bases and J gave up 7 bases; unmatched junction bases: 5. The CDR3 nucleotides are TGTGCCAGCAGCTCATTAGCGGGATTCGGGGAGCTGTTTTTT. Its protein is CASSSLAGFGELFF.

The chain employs TRBV2 and TRBJ1-4; unclear D gene. Germline V gives CDR1 SNHLY, CDR2 FYNNEI. With 2 bases removed from V and 8 bases from J, the gap between germline ends came to 6 bases. The CDR3 length is 12 residues. CDR3 residues: CASSENTEKLFF. In DNA, the CDR3 is TGTGCCAGCAGTGAAAATACGGAAAAACTGTTTTTT.

The chain is built from TRBV20-1 and TRBJ1-5; D unresolved. The CDR3 is 15 amino acids. V lost 0 bases and J lost 4, with 13 bases in between. Germline CDR1 is DFQATT and CDR2 is SNEGSKA (reference sequence). The CDR3 region is CSARDQSEGNQPQHF. The CDR3 DNA sequence: TGCAGTGCTAGAGATCAGTCGGAAGGGAATCAGCCCCAGCATTTT.

This clonotype was recorded a few times. The chain has TRBV7-3 and TRBJ2-5, with 8 bases fitting TRBD1. With V trimmed by 5 bases and J by 7 bases, 9 bases remained unmatched. Germline V lookup: CDR1 SGHTA, CDR2 FQGTGA. This CDR3 spans 14 amino acids. The CDR3 here is CASSPGTGRGTQYF. In DNA, the CDR3 is TGTGCCAGCAGCCCTGGGACAGGACGAGGGACCCAGTACTTC.

This clonotype was detected a few times. This chain links TRBV6-2 or TRBV6-3 with TRBJ1-5; 9 bases are a match to TRBD1. The CDR3 length is 17 residues. Trimming removed 0 bases from V and 4 bases from J; junction bases left unmatched: 7. Looked up from germline, CDR1 is MNHEY and CDR2 is SVGEGT. CDR3 protein: CASSYSGQGGSNQPQHF. As DNA, the CDR3 is TGTGCCAGCAGTTACTCGGGACAGGGCGGGTCAAATCAGCCCCAGCATTTT.

In its sample, this clonotype was seen many times. The V gene is TRBV6-1, the J gene TRBJ1-2, with TRBD1 as a possible D gene (5 bases). The V and J ends lost 5 bases and 4 bases respectively, with 11 bases between them. Germline lookup yields CDR1 MNHNS and CDR2 SASEGT. This CDR3 has 13 amino acids. The CDR3, as DNA: TGTGCCAGCAGTATGACAGCAGGCTATGGCTACACCTTC. This gives the protein CASSMTAGYGYTF.

This clonotype was found many times. V gene TRBV10-3 combines with J gene TRBJ2-7; 11 bases are a match to TRBD2. The CDR3 is 17 amino acids. V dropped 4 bases and J dropped 6; count of bases not matched to a gene: 14. Germline V CDR1 and CDR2: ENHRY, SYGVKD. The CDR3 region is CAISGRLAGGPTGEQYF. Written as DNA, the CDR3 is TGTGCCATCAGTGGCCGTTTAGCGGGAGGGCCAACGGGCGAGCAGTACTTC.

This clonotype was picked up a small number of times. The chain employs TRBV7-2 and TRBJ2-1; 9 bases align to TRBD1. V trimming: 1 base; J trimming: 9 bases; junction bases outside the gene matches: 10. CDR3 length: 16 residues. CDR1 is SGHTA, CDR2 FQGNSA, per germline. The CDR3 sequence is CASSLGQGVRSGEQFF. The CDR3 DNA reads TGTGCCAGCAGCTTAGGACAGGGGGTGAGGTCGGGTGAGCAGTTCTTC.

This clonotype was observed a few times. J is TRBJ2-7 and V is TRBV29-1; the match to TRBD2 covers 7 bases. Germline loops: CDR1 SQVTM, CDR2 ANQGSEA. The junction had 5 bases not matched to a gene; V was cut back by 6 bases and J by 3 bases. This CDR3 comprises 12 residues. CDR3: CSVVTSSYEQYF. The CDR3 DNA sequence: TGCAGCGTCGTGACTAGCAGCTACGAGCAGTACTTC.

The sample holds many counts of this clonotype. CDR3 DNA: TGTGCCAGCAGTTTAGCCCACGACGGTTCTGAAGCTTTCTTT. Translation: CASSLAHDGSEAFF. The chain employs TRBV12-3 or TRBV12-4 and TRBJ1-1; D remains unclear. CDR3 size: 14 residues. The ends were cut back, 0 bases at V and 6 bases at J, with 11 bases in the middle.

Only a few counts were recorded for this clonotype. The chain links TRBV7-2 to TRBJ2-1; D is uncertain. The CDR3 spans 12 residues. Germline CDR1 reads SGHTA; CDR2 reads FQGNSA. Between the trimmed V and J ends, which lost 10 bases and 0 bases, there was a span of 7 bases. The CDR3 nucleotides read TGTGCCACGGAGAGCTCCTACAATGAGCAGTTCTTC. It codes for CATESSYNEQFF. Complete variable domain (other parts from reference TRBV7-2 and TRBJ2-1): GAGVSQSPSNKVTEKGKDVELRCDPISGHTALYWYRQSLGQGLEFLIYFQGNSAPDKSGLPSDRFSAERTGGSVSTLTIQRTQQEDSAVYLCATESSYNEQFFGPGTRLTVL.

This clonotype appeared a few times. The rearrangement links TRBV29-1 to TRBJ2-1, with D tentatively TRBD2 (7 bases). V lost 6 bases and J lost 8, with 14 bases in between. The CDR3 has 12 amino acids. Germline CDR1 SQVTM, CDR2 ANQGSEA. CDR3 DNA sequence: TGCAGCGTCGATCGGGGGGCCGATGAGCAGTTCTTC. It specifies CSVDRGADEQFF.

This chain uses TRBV10-3 with TRBJ2-7; no clear D. Germline CDR1 is ENHRY and CDR2 is SYGVKD. V lost 0 bases and J 3 bases, leaving 6 bases between the germline ends. The CDR3 loop spans 13 amino acids. As DNA, the CDR3 is TGTGCCATCAGTGAGTCGGCAGGCTACGAGCAGTACTTC. Residues: CAISESAGYEQYF.

V gene TRBV6-5 combines with J gene TRBJ2-5; D possibly uses TRBD1 or TRBD2 (5 bases each). The CDR3 contains 15 residues. Germline V gene sequence: CDR1 MNHEY, CDR2 SVGAGI. V shed 6 bases and J shed 4 bases, with 18 bases lying between them. CDR3 residues: CASRVTGLAGETQYF. The CDR3 DNA reads as TGTGCCAGCAGGGTAACGGGGCTAGCTGGAGAGACCCAGTACTTC.

This clonotype was picked up a small number of times. The J gene is TRBJ2-3, the V gene TRBV7-2, with 9 bases aligning to TRBD2. The CDR3 runs 15 residues. Trimming cost V 6 bases and J 6 bases; bases outside gene matches: 10. Germline loops: CDR1 SGHTA, CDR2 FQGNSA. The CDR3 loop reads CASSHGGRAVDTQYF. CDR3 coding DNA: TGTGCCAGCAGTCACGGCGGGAGGGCCGTCGATACGCAGTATTTT.

This clonotype was recorded only once. The gene calls are TRBV10-3 and TRBJ2-1; TRBD1 matches 10 bases. After removal of 10 bases from V and 8 bases from J, the junction contained 11 bases not matched to a gene. The CDR3 contains 14 residues. The V gene's germline CDR1 is ENHRY and CDR2 SYGVKD. CDR3 loop: CATRRQGARDEQFF. CDR3 DNA sequence: TGTGCCACCCGAAGACAGGGGGCGAGAGATGAGCAGTTCTTC.

There are many counts of this clonotype. V gene TRBV10-2 combines with J gene TRBJ2-2, with D possibly being TRBD1 (5 bases). The V gene's germline CDR1 is WSHSY and CDR2 SAAADI. There are 15 residues in the CDR3. Trimming removed 3 bases from V and 4 bases from J, with 12 bases in between. The CDR3 DNA follows: TGCGCCAGCAGTGACTCACTGACAGTCACCGGGGAGCTGTTTTTT. Encoded protein: CASSDSLTVTGELFF.

The chain joins TRBV29-1 to TRBJ1-3; a weak D match, TRBD1 (6 bases). Germline assignment: CDR1 SQVTM and CDR2 ANQGSEA. The CDR3 covers 14 residues. The V and J ends lost 7 bases and 3 bases respectively, with 16 bases between them. This CDR3 reads CSAQVGARGNTIYF. In DNA, the CDR3 is TGCAGCGCTCAAGTGGGGGCGCGTGGAAACACCATATATTTT.

The CDR3 region is CASSQGTSGIPYEQYF. The CDR3 coding sequence is TGTGCCAGCAGCCAAGGGACTAGCGGGATCCCCTACGAGCAGTACTTC. The J gene is TRBJ2-7, the V gene TRBV3-1, with TRBD2 identical over 12 bases. The CDR3 contains 16 residues. Germline V gene sequence: CDR1 LGHDT, CDR2 YNNKEL (reference sequence). J gave up 2 bases and V 1 base, and 3 bases lay outside the gene matches.